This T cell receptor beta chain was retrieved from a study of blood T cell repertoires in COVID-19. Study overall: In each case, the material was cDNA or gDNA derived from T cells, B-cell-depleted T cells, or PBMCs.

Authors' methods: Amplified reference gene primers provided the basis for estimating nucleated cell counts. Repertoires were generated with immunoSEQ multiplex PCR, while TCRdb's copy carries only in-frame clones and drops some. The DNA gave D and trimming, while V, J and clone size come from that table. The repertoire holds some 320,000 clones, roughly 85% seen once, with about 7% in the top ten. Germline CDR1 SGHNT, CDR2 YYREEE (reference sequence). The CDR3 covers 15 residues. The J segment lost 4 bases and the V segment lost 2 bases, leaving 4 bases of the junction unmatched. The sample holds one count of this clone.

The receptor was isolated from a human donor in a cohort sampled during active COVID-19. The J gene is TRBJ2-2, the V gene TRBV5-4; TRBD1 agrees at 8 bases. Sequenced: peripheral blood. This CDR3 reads CASSFFTGGTGELFF. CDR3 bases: TGTGCCAGCAGCTTTTTTACAGGGGGCACCGGGGAGCTGTTTTTT. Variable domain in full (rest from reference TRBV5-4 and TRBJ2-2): ETGVTQSPTHLIKTRGQQVTLRCSSQSGHNTVSWYQQALGQGPQFIFQYYREEENGRGNFPPRFSGLQFPNYSSELNVNALELDDSALYLCASSFFTGGTGELFFGEGSRLTVL.